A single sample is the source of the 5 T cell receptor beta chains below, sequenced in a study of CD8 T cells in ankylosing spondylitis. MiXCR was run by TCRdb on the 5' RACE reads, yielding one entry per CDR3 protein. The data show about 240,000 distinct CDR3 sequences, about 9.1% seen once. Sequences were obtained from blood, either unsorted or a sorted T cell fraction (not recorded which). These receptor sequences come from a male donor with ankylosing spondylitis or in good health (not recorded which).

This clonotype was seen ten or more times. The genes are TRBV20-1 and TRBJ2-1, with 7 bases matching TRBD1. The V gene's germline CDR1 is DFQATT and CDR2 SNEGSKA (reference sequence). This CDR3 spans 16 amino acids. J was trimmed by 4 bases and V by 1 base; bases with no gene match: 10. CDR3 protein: CSARVWTGVAYNEQFF. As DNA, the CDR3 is TGCAGTGCTAGAGTCTGGACAGGCGTAGCTTACAATGAGCAGTTCTTC.

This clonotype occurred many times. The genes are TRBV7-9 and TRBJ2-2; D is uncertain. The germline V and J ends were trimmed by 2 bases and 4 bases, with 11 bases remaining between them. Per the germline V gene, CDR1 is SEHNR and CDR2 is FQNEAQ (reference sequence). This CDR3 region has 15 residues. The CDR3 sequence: CASSLSNPLTGELFF. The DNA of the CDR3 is TGTGCCAGCAGCTTATCGAATCCGCTCACCGGGGAGCTGTTTTTT.

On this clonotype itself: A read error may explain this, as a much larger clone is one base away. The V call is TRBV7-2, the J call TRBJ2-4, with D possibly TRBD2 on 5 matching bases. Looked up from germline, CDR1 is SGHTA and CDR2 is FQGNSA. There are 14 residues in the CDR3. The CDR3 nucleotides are TGTGCCTGCAGCTTCGACCGGGGTCAAAACATTCAGTACTTC. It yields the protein CACSFDRGQNIQYF.

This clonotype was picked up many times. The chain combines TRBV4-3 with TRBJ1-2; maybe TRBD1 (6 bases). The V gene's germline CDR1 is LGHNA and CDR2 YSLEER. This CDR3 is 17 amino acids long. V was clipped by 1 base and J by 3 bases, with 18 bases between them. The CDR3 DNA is TGCGCCAGCAGCCAAGTCGTGCAGGGGCTAAGGGACTATGGCTACACCTTC. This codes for CASSQVVQGLRDYGYTF.

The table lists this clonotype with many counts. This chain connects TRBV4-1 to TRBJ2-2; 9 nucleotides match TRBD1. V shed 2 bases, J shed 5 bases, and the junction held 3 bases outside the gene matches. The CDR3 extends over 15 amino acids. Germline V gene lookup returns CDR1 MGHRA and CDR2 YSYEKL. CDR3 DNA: TGCGCCAGCAGCCAATCGGGACAGGGAACCGGGGAGCTGTTTTTT. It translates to CASSQSGQGTGELFF.